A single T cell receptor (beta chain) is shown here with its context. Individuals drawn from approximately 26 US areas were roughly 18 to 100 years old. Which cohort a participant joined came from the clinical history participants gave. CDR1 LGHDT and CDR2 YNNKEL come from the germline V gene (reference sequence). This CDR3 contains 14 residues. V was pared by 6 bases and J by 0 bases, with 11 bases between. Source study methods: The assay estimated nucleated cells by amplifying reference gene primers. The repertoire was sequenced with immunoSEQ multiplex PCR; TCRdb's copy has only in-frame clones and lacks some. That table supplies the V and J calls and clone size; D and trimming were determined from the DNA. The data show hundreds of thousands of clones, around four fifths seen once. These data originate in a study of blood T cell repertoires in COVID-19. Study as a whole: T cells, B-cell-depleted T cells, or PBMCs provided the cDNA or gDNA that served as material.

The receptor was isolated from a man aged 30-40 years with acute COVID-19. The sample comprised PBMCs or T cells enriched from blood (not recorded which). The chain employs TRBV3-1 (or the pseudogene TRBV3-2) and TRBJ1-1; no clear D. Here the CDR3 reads CASRAGALNTEAFF. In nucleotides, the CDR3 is TGTGCCAGCAGGGCGGGCGCATTGAACACTGAAGCTTTCTTT.